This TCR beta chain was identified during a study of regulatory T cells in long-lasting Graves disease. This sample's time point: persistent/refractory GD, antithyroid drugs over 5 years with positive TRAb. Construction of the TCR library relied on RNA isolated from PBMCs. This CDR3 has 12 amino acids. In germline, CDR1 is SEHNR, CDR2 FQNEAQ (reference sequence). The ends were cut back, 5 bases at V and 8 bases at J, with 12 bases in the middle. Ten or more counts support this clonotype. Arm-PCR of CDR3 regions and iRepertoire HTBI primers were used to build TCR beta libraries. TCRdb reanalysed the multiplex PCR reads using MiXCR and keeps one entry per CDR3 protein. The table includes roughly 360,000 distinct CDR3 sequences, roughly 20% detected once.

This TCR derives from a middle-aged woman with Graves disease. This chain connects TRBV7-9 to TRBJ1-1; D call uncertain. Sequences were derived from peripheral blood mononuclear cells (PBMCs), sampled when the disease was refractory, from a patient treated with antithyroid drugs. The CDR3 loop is CASSPPIPEAFF. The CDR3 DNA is TGTGCCAGCAGCCCACCTATACCGGAAGCTTTCTTT.